These 5 T cell receptor beta chains were sequenced from one sample in a study of blood T cell repertoires in COVID-19. The assay was immunoSEQ multiplex PCR, and TCRdb's table has in-frame clones only and misses some. Found here are fewer than 700,000 clones, about 89% of them singletons; the top ten hold around 8%. Material for sequencing was peripheral blood. These TCRs come from a woman in her forties or fifties with COVID-19, enrolled during active disease.

This chain links TRBV5-4 with TRBJ1-1; D not certain. V shed 0 bases and J shed 4 bases, with 7 bases lying between them. Germline assignment: CDR1 SGHNT and CDR2 YYREEE (reference sequence). CDR3 length: 13 residues. CDR3 residues: CASSLDRGTEAFF. CDR3 sequence (DNA): TGTGCCAGCAGCTTGGACCGGGGCACTGAAGCTTTCTTT.

The table lists this clone with a count of one. The V gene is TRBV28, the J gene TRBJ1-1; the D gene is possibly TRBD1 (5 bases). The V end was cut by 6 bases, the J end by 4 bases, with 12 bases between. Germline V gene sequence: CDR1 MDHEN, CDR2 SYDVKM. The CDR3 is made up of 13 amino acids. The CDR3 DNA sequence: TGTGCCAGCAGCCTAAGGACACCCACTGAAGCTTTCTTT. Protein product: CASSLRTPTEAFF.

The rearrangement links TRBV12-5 to TRBJ2-6; weak D call: TRBD2 (6 bases). CDR1 LGHNT and CDR2 FRNRAP come from the germline V gene. The V gene lost 1 base and the J gene lost 2 bases, with 9 bases spanning the gap. The CDR3 covers 16 residues. CDR3 bases: TGTGCTAGTGGTTTGGGGGGGAGGACTGGGGCCAACGTCCTGACTTTC. It is translated as CASGLGGRTGANVLTF.

The chain employs TRBV6-1 and TRBJ2-3; unclear D gene. CDR1 MNHNS and CDR2 SASEGT come from the germline V gene. Between the trimmed V and J ends, which lost 3 bases and 3 bases, there was a span of 13 bases. The CDR3 has 15 amino acids. CDR3 sequence: CASSDPLRGTDTQYF. Here the CDR3 DNA reads TGTGCCAGCAGTGACCCCCTAAGAGGAACAGATACGCAGTATTTT.

The chain employs TRBV28 and TRBJ1-2; 7 bases fit TRBD1. Germline trimming cut 8 bases from V and 3 bases from J; bases unmatched to any gene: 0. This CDR3 comprises 11 residues. Germline V lookup: CDR1 MDHEN, CDR2 SYDVKM. Here the CDR3 DNA reads TGTGCCAGCGGACAGGACTATGGCTACACCTTC. Amino acids: CASGQDYGYTF.